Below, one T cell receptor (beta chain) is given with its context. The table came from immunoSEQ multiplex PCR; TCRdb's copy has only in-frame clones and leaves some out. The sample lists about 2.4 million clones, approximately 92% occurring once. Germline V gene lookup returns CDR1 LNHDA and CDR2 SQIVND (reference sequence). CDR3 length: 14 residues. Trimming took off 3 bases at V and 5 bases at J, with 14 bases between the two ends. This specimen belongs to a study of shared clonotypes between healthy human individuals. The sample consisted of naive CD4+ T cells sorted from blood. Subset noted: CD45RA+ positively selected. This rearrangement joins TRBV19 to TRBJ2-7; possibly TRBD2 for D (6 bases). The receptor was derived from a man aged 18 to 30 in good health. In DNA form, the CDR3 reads TGTGCCAGTAGTATGACCCTAGCGATGGACGAGCAGTACTTC. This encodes CASSMTLAMDEQYF.